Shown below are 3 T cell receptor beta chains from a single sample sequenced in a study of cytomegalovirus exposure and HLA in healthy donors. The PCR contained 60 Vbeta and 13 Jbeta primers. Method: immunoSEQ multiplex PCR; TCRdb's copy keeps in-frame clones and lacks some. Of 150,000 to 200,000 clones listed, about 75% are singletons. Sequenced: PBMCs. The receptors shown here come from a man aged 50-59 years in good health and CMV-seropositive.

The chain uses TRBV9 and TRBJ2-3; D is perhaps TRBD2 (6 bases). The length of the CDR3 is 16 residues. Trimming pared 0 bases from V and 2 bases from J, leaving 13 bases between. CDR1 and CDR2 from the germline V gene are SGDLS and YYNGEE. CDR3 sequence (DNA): TGTGCCAGCAGCGTAGAAGGGACTCCGGCCACAGATACGCAGTATTTT. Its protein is CASSVEGTPATDTQYF.

CDR3 region: CATSRDAGGTYGETQYF. The CDR3 DNA sequence: TGTGCCACCAGCAGGGACGCGGGGGGTACGTATGGAGAGACCCAGTACTTC. The chain combines TRBV15 with TRBJ2-5; 8 bases match TRBD2. The CDR3 covers 17 residues. The V and J ends lost 3 bases and 4 bases, in that order; junction bases with no gene match: 13. CDR1 is LNHNV and CDR2 is YYDKDF in the germline V gene (reference sequence).

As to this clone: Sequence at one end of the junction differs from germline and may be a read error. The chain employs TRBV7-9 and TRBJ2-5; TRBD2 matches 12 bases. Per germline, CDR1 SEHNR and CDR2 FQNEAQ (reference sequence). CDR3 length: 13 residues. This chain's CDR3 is CASSLTSGGSGDF. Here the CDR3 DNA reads TGTGCCAGCAGCTTAACTAGCGGGGGGTCCGGGGACTTC.